The TCR beta chain under discussion was sequenced for a study of cytotoxic CD8 clonotypes in ibrutinib-treated CLL (dated by TCRdb to about 2021). General notes on the study: The cohort included roughly 15 treatment-naive and about a dozen relapsed/refractory patients; roughly 17 were IGHV unmutated. Partial responses were observed in approximately 24 patients and complete responses in 2; after a median follow-up of roughly 62 months, remission was maintained in roughly 14 patients and progression was observed in approximately twelve. Samples averaged 255,043 productive templates and just under 95,000 productive rearrangements. Of the approximately 86 participants in the trial, about two dozen had longitudinal samples available. Response samples were taken after a median of approximately a year on treatment, ranging from roughly 6 to 36 months. Every sample from remission and from progressive disease was obtained while the patients were still on ibrutinib. Cryopreserved peripheral blood mononuclear cells were collected at three points: before therapy, at response, and at either sustained remission or disease progression. Study-level results and caveats: At baseline, clonality was higher than in age-matched healthy donors and showed a strong correlation with circulating CD8+ T-cell counts. Public clonotypes were found to be uncommon and were observed to contract or remain stable during treatment; the increase in clonality was shown to reflect expansion of private clonotypes at ibrutinib response. Lymph node repertoires were not examined, and the timing of sampling was not matched between patients in sustained remission and those whose disease progressed. Clonality increased at ibrutinib response, stayed stable in sustained remission, and fell back toward baseline at progression.

A MiSeq instrument was used for deep resolution sequencing, which targeted depths ranging from 1 in 1 million up to 1 in 200,000 T cells, with coverage averaging 10x for each clonotype. TCR beta libraries were generated with the immunoSEQ hsTCRB Kit. As for how the authors treated the data: ImmunoSEQ Data Assistant and ImmunoSEQ Analyzer were used for data analysis, and V, D and J genes were assigned according to IMGT definitions. Clonality was computed as one minus normalized Shannon entropy of productive rearrangement frequencies, ranging from 0 to 1. Only overrepresented clonotypes making up at least 0.05% of each patient's repertoire were included in the public clonotype analysis. Repertoires from 10 to 15 age-matched healthy donors in immuneACCESS were used as clonality controls. TCRdb took over this immuneACCESS table, retaining in-frame rearrangements with V and J assigned. Such tables are incomplete; in checked studies, under half of the missing clones stem from an unresolved V gene, and the remainder is unexplained. That table supplies the V and J calls and clone size; D and trimming were determined from the DNA. The sample profile shows 150,000 to 200,000 clones; roughly 84% of them were found once. The ten biggest clones cover approximately 3% of the sample.

Read against the paper, the sample's time point label means: progressive disease on ibrutinib. Roughly 1.9 micrograms of genomic DNA were extracted from cryopreserved PBMCs for TCR beta library preparation. Longitudinal blood samples from CLL patients receiving ibrutinib monotherapy were subjected to high-throughput TCR beta sequencing. The patients took part in an open-label, single-center phase 2 trial of ibrutinib monotherapy. The CDR3 runs 16 amino acids, cysteine and phenylalanine included. The DNA shown is the 48-base CDR3, in frame from base 1. The germline V gene (reference sequence) specifies LNHNV as CDR1 and YYDKDF as CDR2. V gives up 0 bases and J gives up 0 bases, and the segment between their germline ends measures 12 bases. Comment on this clone: The clone's antigen remains unknown. No clone much larger than this one lies a single base away; base qualities are absent.

Recombination linked TRBV15 to TRBJ2-7, with the identity of the D gene unclear. The source is a human donor with chronic lymphocytic leukemia. This material consisted of PBMCs, taken at disease progression, from a patient treated with ibrutinib. This receptor carries the CDR3 CATSRDPARSSYEQYF. The DNA sequence is given as TGTGCCACCAGCAGAGATCCAGCGCGAAGCTCCTACGAGCAGTACTTC.